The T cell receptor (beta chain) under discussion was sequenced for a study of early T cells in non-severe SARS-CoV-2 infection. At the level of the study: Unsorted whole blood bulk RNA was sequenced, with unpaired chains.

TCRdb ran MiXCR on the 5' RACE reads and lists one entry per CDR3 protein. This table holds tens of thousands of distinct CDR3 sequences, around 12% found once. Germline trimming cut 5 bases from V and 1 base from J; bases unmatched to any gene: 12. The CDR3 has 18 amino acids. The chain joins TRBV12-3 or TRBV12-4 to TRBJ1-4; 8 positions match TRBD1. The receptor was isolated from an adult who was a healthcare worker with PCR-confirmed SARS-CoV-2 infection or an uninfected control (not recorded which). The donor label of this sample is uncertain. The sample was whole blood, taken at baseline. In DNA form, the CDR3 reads TGTGCCAGCAGTCCAGACGGACAGGGTTTCGGAACTAATGAAAAACTGTTTTTT. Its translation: CASSPDGQGFGTNEKLFF.